This TCR beta chain was captured in a study of T cells in Graves' hyperthyroidism and ophthalmopathy. Points from the study as a whole: The model foresaw ophthalmopathy a median roughly 6 months prior to onset. A 13 V-J model separated ophthalmopathy from stable hyperthyroidism.

The CDR3 length is 16 residues. The germline gives CDR1 MNHEY, CDR2 SVGAGI. For this clonotype: No antigen is known for it. The germline gene is not matched at one end of the junction; a read error may be the cause.

What was amplified from RNA transcripts were TCR beta CDR3 regions. RT-PCR in the first round (using the HTBI primer set) targeted the TCR CDR3. MiXCR, run by TCRdb on the multiplex PCR reads, gives a single entry per CDR3 protein. The profile shows about 760,000 distinct CDR3 sequences, approximately 36% of them singletons. Absence of ophthalmopathy progression within 18 months defined stable Graves' hyperthyroidism. The study enrolled patients aged 18 to 65 with newly diagnosed hyperthyroidism of under 2 months' duration. The V gene is TRBV6-5, the J gene TRBJ1-5; D gene ambiguous. Sequencing was performed on blood. The clonotype originates from a woman aged 40 to 55 with Graves' hyperthyroidism. The CDR3 sequence is CASSGGRMSFNQPRHF. The CDR3, as DNA: TGTGCCAGCAGTGGAGGCAGGATGTCTTTTAATCAGCCCCGGCATTTT.